The present entry profiles one TCR beta chain with its context. Its target is not known. The sample originates from a study of T-cell reconstitution after alpha-beta-depleted transplantation in children. Unique molecular identifiers were incorporated when the TCRbeta library was constructed. TCRdb ran MiXCR on the PCR reads and lists one entry per CDR3 protein. This table holds some 840,000 distinct CDR3 sequences, 16% found once. Findings and limits, study-wide: By about two months after transplant, alpha-beta T cells reportedly arose from several hundred graft clones that had expanded. T-cell numbers and diversity one year post-transplant derived largely from freshly generated T cells.

V lost 7 bases, J lost 0 bases, and 13 bases lay in between. The CDR3 contains 13 residues. CDR1 and CDR2 from the germline V gene are SQVTM and ANQGSEA. The material sequenced was PBMCs, mostly from graft donor cells, taken 360 days after TCRalphabeta/CD19-depleted stem cell transplant. The rearrangement links TRBV29-1 to TRBJ2-7, with D possibly being TRBD2 (6 bases). This TCR was sampled from a male patient under 18 who had a stem cell transplant for acute lymphoblastic leukemia, so the T cells may come from the graft donor. CDR3 in amino acids: CSALSGFSYEQYF. CDR3 nucleotides: TGCAGCGCACTTAGCGGCTTCTCCTACGAGCAGTACTTC.